This passage covers 26 T cell receptor beta chains from one sample sequenced in a study of T-cell reconstitution after alpha-beta-depleted transplantation in children. During its preparation, the TCRbeta library received unique molecular identifiers. TCRdb independently ran MiXCR on the PCR reads; one entry per CDR3 protein. The profile shows about 230,000 distinct CDR3 sequences, over 9.5% of them singletons. The sample consisted of PBMCs from the stem cell graft donor, taken from the stem cell graft. The receptors were gathered from a human donor who donated a stem cell graft to a child with SCID.

This clonotype was picked up many times. V gene TRBV27 combines with J gene TRBJ2-7; 9 bases match TRBD1. The junction had 10 bases not matched to a gene; V was cut back by 1 base and J by 9 bases. The CDR3 covers 15 residues. Germline CDR1 reads MNHEY; CDR2 reads SMNVEV (reference sequence). The CDR3 sequence is CASSLWGDRVGGQYF. CDR3 DNA: TGTGCCAGCAGTTTATGGGGGGACAGGGTAGGAGGGCAGTACTTC.

In this sample, this clonotype turned up many times. The rearrangement links TRBV20-1 to TRBJ2-2, with TRBD1 matching 8 bases. The V gene end was trimmed by 1 base and the J gene end by 7 bases; junction bases not matched to a gene: 8. Germline values: CDR1 DFQATT, CDR2 SNEGSKA (reference sequence). This CDR3 region has 15 residues. For the CDR3, the DNA is TGCAGTGCTAGAGCTCGGGACAGGTGGGACGGGGAGCTGTTTTTT. Translation: CSARARDRWDGELFF.

At least ten counts were recorded for this clonotype. The chain couples TRBV20-1 to TRBJ2-3; 15 bases are shared with TRBD2. J gave up 2 bases and V 1 base, and 7 bases lay outside the gene matches. CDR1 is DFQATT, CDR2 SNEGSKA, per germline (reference sequence). The CDR3 is made up of 18 amino acids. The CDR3 here is CSARAGLAGGMYTDTQYF. CDR3 coding DNA: TGCAGTGCTAGAGCAGGACTAGCGGGGGGGATGTACACAGATACGCAGTATTTT.

Many counts were recorded for this clonotype. This chain links TRBV7-8 with TRBJ2-1; 10 bases line up with TRBD2. The trim removed 5 bases at V and 0 bases at J, leaving 4 bases unmatched. Germline V gene lookup returns CDR1 SGHVS and CDR2 FQNEAQ. The CDR3 covers 16 residues. The CDR3 sequence is CASSRTSGSSYNEQFF. The DNA for the CDR3 is TGTGCCAGCAGCCGGACTAGCGGAAGCTCCTACAATGAGCAGTTCTTC.

This clonotype was detected ten times or more. The V gene is TRBV12-3 or TRBV12-4, the J gene TRBJ2-1; tentatively, D is TRBD2 (6 bases). The CDR3 consists of 16 residues. V shed 6 bases and J shed 0 bases, with 15 bases lying between them. CDR3 loop: CASSSRLVHSYNEQFF. The CDR3, as DNA: TGTGCCAGCAGCTCGAGACTAGTCCACTCCTACAATGAGCAGTTCTTC.

This clonotype was counted many times. The rearrangement links TRBV9 to TRBJ2-2; 7 positions agree with TRBD1. After removal of 3 bases from V and 0 bases from J, the junction contained 5 bases not matched to a gene. Germline loops: CDR1 SGDLS, CDR2 YYNGEE. The length of the CDR3 is 16 residues. The CDR3 loop reads CASSARQGPNTGELFF. The DNA for the CDR3 is TGTGCCAGCAGCGCCAGACAGGGCCCGAACACCGGGGAGCTGTTTTTT. The entire variable domain, with the rest obtained from reference TRBV9 and TRBJ2-2, is as follows: DSGVTQTPKHLITATGQRVTLRCSPRSGDLSVYWYQQSLDQGLQFLIQYYNGEERAKGNILERFSAQQFPDLHSELNLSSLELGDSALYFCASSARQGPNTGELFFGEGSRLTVL.

This clonotype appeared many times. This sequence joins TRBV28 and TRBJ1-4; possible D gene TRBD1, 6 bases. Germline-derived CDR1 and CDR2 are MDHEN and SYDVKM. The CDR3 is 13 amino acids. Trimming removed 6 bases at V and 7 bases at J, with 12 bases between. CDR3 in DNA: TGTGCCAGCAGCACAGGGTGGAGTGAAAAACTGTTTTTT. Translated: CASSTGWSEKLFF.

This clonotype was seen at least ten times. V usage is TRBV6-2 or TRBV6-3 and J usage is TRBJ2-5, with unresolved D. Germline CDR1 MNHEY, CDR2 SVGEGT. The V and J ends lost 2 bases and 5 bases respectively, with 6 bases between them. This CDR3 comprises 12 residues. In nucleotides, the CDR3 is TGTGCCAGCAGTTACCTCTGGGAGACCCAGTACTTC. It codes for CASSYLWETQYF.

Ten or more counts support this clonotype. The chain employs TRBV12-3 or TRBV12-4 and TRBJ2-7, with D possibly being TRBD2 (5 bases). Trimming stripped 7 bases from V and 3 bases from J, with 13 bases between. The CDR3 consists of 13 residues. Here the CDR3 DNA reads TGTGCCAGCACCAACGGGGAGTACTACGAGCAGTACTTC. Its protein product is CASTNGEYYEQYF.

This clonotype was seen repeatedly, ten times or more. The rearrangement uses TRBV20-1 and TRBJ1-2, with a tentative D call TRBD1 (6 bases). Deletions cut 6 bases from V and 6 bases from J, with 14 bases between. The CDR3 contains 12 residues. The germline V gene has CDR1 DFQATT and CDR2 SNEGSKA (reference sequence). CDR3 nucleotide sequence: TGCAGTGCCTCTCCGGGGGCCCATGGCTACACCTTC. It specifies CSASPGAHGYTF.

The chain uses TRBV7-9 and TRBJ2-5; D gene ambiguous. This CDR3 spans 14 amino acids. Per germline, CDR1 SEHNR and CDR2 FQNEAQ (reference sequence). Trimming took off 1 base at V and 0 bases at J, with 6 bases between the two ends. CDR3 residues: CASSLGWNQETQYF. The CDR3 DNA reads TGTGCCAGCAGCTTAGGATGGAACCAAGAGACCCAGTACTTC.

The sample holds many counts of this clonotype. V and J are TRBV12-3 or TRBV12-4 and TRBJ1-5, with D maybe TRBD1 (5 bases). The CDR3 covers 12 residues. V gave up 5 bases and J gave up 4 bases, with 6 bases separating them. The CDR3 DNA sequence: TGTGCCAGCAGTCGGGGGAATCAGCCCCAGCATTTT. It translates to CASSRGNQPQHF.

Ten or more counts support this clonotype. This chain uses TRBV6-5 with TRBJ2-3; 9 bases are a match to TRBD2. This CDR3 has 13 residues. The germline V gene has CDR1 MNHEY and CDR2 SVGAGI. J gave up 4 bases and V 8 bases, and 4 bases lay outside the gene matches. CDR3 DNA: TGTGCCAGCGTAGGCGGGGGGGCAGATACGCAGTATTTT. This translates into CASVGGGADTQYF.

This clonotype was counted at least ten times. The CDR3 loop is CASSLQGPQETQYF. CDR3 DNA sequence: TGCGCCAGCAGCCTACAGGGTCCCCAAGAGACCCAGTACTTC. This chain links TRBV5-1 with TRBJ2-5; perhaps TRBD1 as D (6 bases). V was shortened by 4 bases and J by 1 base, with 11 bases between the two germline ends. Germline CDR1 and CDR2: SGHRS and YFSETQ. This CDR3 has 14 residues.

This clonotype was seen repeatedly, ten times or more. This sequence joins TRBV27 and TRBJ1-6; maybe TRBD1 (6 bases). There are 16 residues in the CDR3. Germline lookup yields CDR1 MNHEY and CDR2 SMNVEV (reference sequence). Between the trimmed V and J ends, which lost 2 bases and 9 bases, there was a span of 17 bases. CDR3 in amino acids: CASSLGQPGQFSPLHF. CDR3 nucleotides: TGTGCCAGCAGTTTAGGACAACCCGGACAGTTTTCACCCCTCCACTTT.

This clonotype has ten or more counts. The rearrangement links TRBV7-9 to TRBJ2-5; 7 bases map to TRBD1. Germline-derived CDR1 and CDR2 are SEHNR and FQNEAQ (reference sequence). J lost 5 bases, V lost 4 bases, and 4 bases had no gene match. The CDR3 loop spans 13 amino acids. The CDR3 sequence: CASSSTGSETQYF. For the CDR3, the DNA is TGTGCCAGCAGCTCGACAGGGTCGGAGACCCAGTACTTC.

This clonotype has just a few counts. V and J are TRBV7-9 and TRBJ2-1; no clear D gene. Per germline, CDR1 SEHNR and CDR2 FQNEAQ (reference sequence). Trimming pared 6 bases from V and 9 bases from J, leaving 12 bases between. This CDR3 has 12 residues. Written as DNA, the CDR3 is TGTGCCAGCAGTAAATGGGGAATTGAGCAGTTCTTC. Amino acids: CASSKWGIEQFF.

This clonotype was counted ten times or more. The chain combines TRBV11-1 with TRBJ2-2; D is unresolved. V was clipped by 3 bases and J by 3 bases, with 14 bases between them. Germline CDR1 SGHAT, CDR2 FQDESV (reference sequence). CDR3 length: 16 residues. The CDR3 DNA is TGTGCCAGCAGCTTTTGGGCAGGCACGCACACCGGGGAGCTGTTTTTT. Translated, it gives CASSFWAGTHTGELFF.

This clonotype came up many times. Being one base from a much bigger clone, this may be a read error. V usage is TRBV5-1 and J usage is TRBJ2-1; 10 nucleotides agree with TRBD1. Germline V gene data show CDR1 as SGHRS and CDR2 as YFSETQ. The CDR3 runs to 13 residues. The V gene end was trimmed by 3 bases and the J gene end by 6 bases; junction bases not matched to a gene: 0. The CDR3 region has the DNA TGCGCCAGCAGCTGGACAGGGGGCAATGAGCAGTTCTTC. It is translated as CASSWTGGNEQFF.

The sample holds many counts of this clonotype. The V gene is TRBV28, the J gene TRBJ1-5; D gene ambiguous. CDR3 length: 15 residues. CDR1 is MDHEN, CDR2 SYDVKM, per germline. V lost 5 bases to trimming and J lost 5 bases, with 16 bases between them. The CDR3 coding sequence is TGTGCCAGCAGTCCGGGTCAGGTTATCTATCAGCCCCAGCATTTT. This codes for CASSPGQVIYQPQHF.

The V call is TRBV7-9, the J call TRBJ2-5, with TRBD1 as a possible D gene (5 bases). Per germline, CDR1 SEHNR and CDR2 FQNEAQ (reference sequence). V was trimmed by 5 bases and J by 2 bases, leaving 12 bases between them. The CDR3 has 14 amino acids. The DNA for the CDR3 is TGTGCCAGCAGCGTAAGGGGATTTCAAGAGACCCAGTACTTC. Protein sequence: CASSVRGFQETQYF. Drawing the rest from reference TRBV7-9 and TRBJ2-5, the complete variable domain is DTGVSQNPRHKITKRGQNVTFRCDPISEHNRLYWYRQTLGQGPEFLTYFQNEAQLEKSRLLSDRFSAERPKGSFSTLEIQRTEQGDSAMYLCASSVRGFQETQYFGPGTRLLVL.

This clonotype occurred many times. In DNA form, the CDR3 reads TGTGCCAGCAGGAGGGGGGCCAAAGAGACCCAGTACTTC. Amino acid sequence: CASRRGAKETQYF. The V gene is TRBV6-1, the J gene TRBJ2-5; D possibly uses TRBD1 or TRBD2 (6 bases each). The V end was cut by 6 bases, the J end by 3 bases, with 11 bases between. Germline CDR1 and CDR2: MNHNS and SASEGT. The CDR3 extends over 13 amino acids.

In its sample, this clonotype was seen many times. J is TRBJ2-5 and V is TRBV6-1; D unresolved. Trimming pared 3 bases from V and 0 bases from J, leaving 5 bases between. The CDR3 has 13 amino acids. Germline lookup yields CDR1 MNHNS and CDR2 SASEGT. The CDR3 reads CASSEMYQETQYF. In DNA, the CDR3 is TGTGCCAGCAGTGAGATGTACCAAGAGACCCAGTACTTC.

This clonotype was counted many times. The chain employs TRBV20-1 and TRBJ2-5, with D possibly being TRBD1 or TRBD2 (5 bases each). Germline CDR1 reads DFQATT; CDR2 reads SNEGSKA (reference sequence). The length of the CDR3 is 18 residues. Trimming cost V 6 bases and J 4 bases, with 30 bases left between them. Here the CDR3 DNA reads TGCAGTGCCCTGATCCCCCCCGGGGCCCGACTAAGGGGAGAGACCCAGTACTTC. As protein: CSALIPPGARLRGETQYF.

The table lists this clonotype with many counts. This chain connects TRBV7-2 to TRBJ2-5; 7 bases map to TRBD1. After removal of 5 bases from V and 4 bases from J, the junction contained 7 bases not matched to a gene. This CDR3 contains 14 residues. In germline, CDR1 is SGHTA, CDR2 FQGNSA. CDR3 residues: CASSPPTGRETQYF. The CDR3 region has the DNA TGTGCCAGCAGCCCCCCGACAGGGCGAGAGACCCAGTACTTC.

This clonotype was observed at least ten times. The chain uses TRBV12-3 or TRBV12-4 and TRBJ2-2; TRBD2 matches at 7 bases. V shed 6 bases, J shed 7 bases, and the junction held 8 bases outside the gene matches. The CDR3 runs 14 residues. CDR3 sequence: CASSRREGHGELFF. The CDR3 DNA follows: TGTGCCAGCAGCCGGAGGGAGGGCCACGGGGAGCTGTTTTTT.